A selection of T cell receptor beta chains follows, all from one sample in a study of T cell repertoires in aging, cancer and after chemotherapy. TCRdb processed the multiplex PCR reads anew with MiXCR; each CDR3 protein has one entry. The sample includes 1,800 or so distinct CDR3 sequences, roughly a third of them seen just once. Input material: blood. The receptors derive from a human donor with a solid tumor. Both conserved end residues are part of each CDR3. The D gene is left open where the match is weak. Not every row has a clone size; where given, it reads once, few, many or a size class.

D gene,J gene,V gene,clone size,CDR3 protein,CDR3 DNA
.,TRBJ1-3,TRBV19,.,CASRGLATGNTIYF,TGTGCCAGCCGGGGTTTGGCGACGGGAAACACCATATATTTT
.,TRBJ2-4,TRBV7-9,.,CASSRGAGYDIQYF,TGCGCCAGCAGCCGAGGGGCAGGGTACGACATTCAGTACTTC
TRBD2,TRBJ2-1,TRBV5-4,.,CASSPSSGGGSSYNEQFF,TGTGCCAGCAGCCCCTCTAGCGGGGGGGGGAGCTCCTACAATGAGCAGTTCTTC
TRBD2,TRBJ2-1,TRBV25-1,few,CASSHALAGDNEQFF,TGTGCCAGCTCCCATGCCTTAGCGGGGGACAATGAGCAGTTCTTC
TRBD2,TRBJ2-5,TRBV30,few,CAWTRLTSGGGETQYF,TGTGCCTGGACCAGACTGACTAGCGGGGGTGGAGAGACCCAGTACTTC
TRBD1,TRBJ1-1,TRBV6-5,few,CASRNRGVTEAFF,TGTGCCAGCAGGAACAGGGGAGTTACTGAAGCTTTCTTT
.,TRBJ2-5,TRBV7-9,few,CASSPLSRGTQYF,TGTGCCAGCAGCCCACTTAGTCGCGGGACCCAGTACTTC
TRBD2,TRBJ2-3,TRBV5-1,few,CASSLGAGGPDTQYF,TGCGCCAGCAGCTTGGGAGCGGGGGGGCCGGATACGCAGTATTTT
TRBD2,TRBJ2-5,TRBV5-6,once,CASSLRLAGGPSETQYF,TGTGCCAGCAGCCTCAGACTAGCGGGGGGGCCGAGCGAGACCCAGTACTTC
.,TRBJ1-1,TRBV10-3,few,CAISAHGATEAFF,TGTGCCATCAGTGCCCACGGCGCCACTGAAGCTTTCTTT
.,TRBJ2-7,TRBV19,few,CASSGERWYEQYF,TGTGCCAGTAGTGGCGAGCGGTGGTACGAGCAGTACTTC
TRBD1,TRBJ2-2,TRBV7-2,.,CASSLGGAQGEIGELFF,TGTGCCAGCAGCTTAGGTGGGGCGCAGGGGGAGATCGGGGAGCTGTTTTTT
.,TRBJ1-5,TRBV27,.,CASSNRRTQPQHF,TGTGCCAGCTCGAACAGGCGCACACAGCCCCAGCATTTT
TRBD2,TRBJ2-1,TRBV20-1,few,CSARDLRGINFEQFF,TGCAGTGCTAGAGATCTGCGGGGGATTAACTTTGAGCAGTTCTTC
.,TRBJ2-1,TRBV11-1,few,CASSSWENEQFF,TGTGCCAGCAGCTCCTGGGAAAATGAGCAGTTCTTC
TRBD2,TRBJ2-7,TRBV10-3,.,CAIRRQRGGFDEQYF,TGTGCCATCAGAAGGCAAAGGGGAGGGTTCGACGAGCAGTACTTC
.,TRBJ1-5,TRBV12-3/TRBV12-4,.,CASSLDSYNQPQHF,TGTGCCAGCAGTTTGGACAGCTACAATCAGCCCCAGCATTTT
TRBD1,TRBJ1-2,TRBV7-9,few,CASSSNPRGRNGYTF,TGTGCCAGCAGTTCGAACCCCAGGGGGAGGAATGGCTACACCTTC
TRBD2,TRBJ2-1,TRBV7-9,few,CASSDTSGDLYNEQFF,TGTGCCAGCAGCGATACTAGCGGGGACTTATACAATGAGCAGTTCTTC
.,TRBJ2-1,TRBV14,.,CASSPGSHNEQFF,TGTGCCAGCAGCCCGGGCAGCCACAATGAGCAGTTCTTC
TRBD2,TRBJ2-1,TRBV11-2,.,CASSWGRGYNEQFF,TGTGCCAGCAGCTGGGGGAGGGGCTACAATGAGCAGTTCTTC
TRBD1,TRBJ2-7,TRBV5-5,.,CASNSSGTGRYEQYF,TGTGCCAGCAACTCCTCCGGGACAGGCCGCTACGAGCAGTACTTC
TRBD1,TRBJ1-6,TRBV6-5,.,CTSRTGQLNSPLHF,TGTACCAGCAGGACGGGACAGCTTAATTCACCCCTCCACTTT
.,TRBJ1-3,TRBV6-5,large,CASSYSGTGNTIYF,TGTGCCAGCAGTTACTCAGGGACTGGAAACACCATATATTTT
.,TRBJ1-2,TRBV7-2,few,CASRSRGNRANSYGYTF,TGTGCCAGCAGGTCAAGAGGTAACAGGGCGAATTCTTATGGCTACACCTTC
.,TRBJ2-1,TRBV20-1,.,CSASDTAFDRGEQFF,TGCAGTGCCTCGGACACTGCGTTCGACAGAGGGGAGCAGTTCTTC
TRBD1,TRBJ1-4,TRBV6-5,.,CASKPGQGDRTELFF,TGTGCCAGCAAACCCGGACAGGGGGATCGTACGGAACTGTTTTTT
.,TRBJ1-1,TRBV7-9,.,CASSFGFTEAFF,TGTGCCAGCAGCTTTGGGTTCACTGAAGCTTTCTTT
TRBD2,TRBJ2-3,TRBV10-3,.,CAISESTPREGQYF,TGTGCCATCAGTGAGTCTACCCCCAGGGAGGGGCAGTATTTT
.,TRBJ1-5,TRBV12-3/TRBV12-4,.,CASKKGALYSNQPQHF,TGTGCCAGCAAGAAAGGAGCCCTTTATAGCAATCAGCCCCAGCATTTT
TRBD1,TRBJ1-1,TRBV20-1,once,CSAKDRRDSTEAFF,TGCAGTGCTAAAGACCGGCGGGACAGCACTGAAGCTTTCTTT
.,TRBJ2-2,TRBV6-1,.,CASRELGARRELFF,TGTGCCAGCAGAGAATTGGGAGCACGCAGGGAGCTGTTTTTT
.,TRBJ1-1,TRBV20-1,.,CSARAPEAFF,TGCAGTGCTAGAGCCCCCGAAGCTTTCTTT
.,TRBJ2-6,TRBV11-2,.,CASSLVGFQTSGANVLTF,TGTGCCAGCAGCTTAGTAGGGTTCCAGACCTCTGGGGCCAACGTCCTGACTTTC
TRBD1,TRBJ1-6,TRBV6-5,few,CASRTGQLNSPLHF,TGTGCCAGCAGGACGGGACAGCTTAATTCACCCCTCCACTTT
TRBD1,TRBJ1-6,TRBV7-2,.,CASSRGQSNSPLHF,TGTGCCAGCAGCCGGGGACAGAGCAATTCACCCCTCCACTTT
.,TRBJ2-7,TRBV6-5,few,CASTPAGPYEQYF,TGTGCCAGCACCCCCGCGGGACCCTACGAGCAGTACTTC
.,TRBJ2-7,TRBV18,.,CASSPVERLGGHEQYF,TGTGCCAGCTCACCGGTGGAGCGGTTGGGGGGCCACGAGCAGTACTTC